These 7 T cell receptor beta chains originate from one sample sequenced in a study of cytomegalovirus exposure and HLA in healthy donors. PCR was performed using 60 Vbeta and 13 Jbeta primers. Assay used: immunoSEQ multiplex PCR; TCRdb lists only in-frame clones, some missing. Here the sample spans about 190,000 clones, under 85% being singletons. The specimen sequenced was PBMCs. The receptor source for this set is a woman younger than 35 in good health and CMV-seronegative.

The J gene is TRBJ2-7, the V gene TRBV19; possibly TRBD2 for D (5 bases). Germline loops: CDR1 LNHDA, CDR2 SQIVND (reference sequence). This CDR3 contains 14 residues. Trimming shortened V by 6 bases and J by 9 bases, and 21 bases separated the two germline ends. The CDR3 nucleotides read TGTGCCAGTAGCCCTGGACTGCGGCAGGATGGGCAGTACTTC. This codes for CASSPGLRQDGQYF.

The rearrangement uses TRBV5-6 and TRBJ1-1, with D unresolved. Germline V gives CDR1 SGHDT, CDR2 YYEEEE. This CDR3 has 14 residues. The V end was cut by 4 bases, the J end by 1 base, with 11 bases between. This chain's CDR3 is CASSPVGRNTEAFF. DNA for the CDR3: TGTGCCAGCAGCCCTGTGGGGAGGAACACTGAAGCTTTCTTT. The variable domain in full, with the rest retrieved from reference TRBV5-6 and TRBJ1-1, is DAGVTQSPTHLIKTRGQQVTLRCSPKSGHDTVSWYQQALGQGPQFIFQYYEEEERQRGNFPDRFSGHQFPNYSSELNVNALLLGDSALYLCASSPVGRNTEAFFGQGTRLTVV.

The chain uses TRBV19 and TRBJ2-1; a weak D match, TRBD1 (6 bases). The germline V and J ends were trimmed by 7 bases and 9 bases, with 19 bases remaining between them. This CDR3 is 14 amino acids long. CDR1 is LNHDA and CDR2 is SQIVND in the germline V gene (reference sequence). CDR3 DNA: TGTGCCAGTACGGGACATCAAGTATCAGCTGAGCAGTTCTTC. This encodes CASTGHQVSAEQFF.

The chain is built from TRBV5-4 and TRBJ2-1; 13 bases line up with TRBD2. Trimming at V came to 0 bases and at J to 6 bases, leaving 3 bases not matched to a gene. The CDR3 runs 16 residues. The germline CDR1 and CDR2 sequences are SGHNT and YYREEE (reference sequence). Written as DNA, the CDR3 is TGTGCCAGCAGCTTGGGGACTAGCGGGAGAGGCAATGAGCAGTTCTTC. It is translated as CASSLGTSGRGNEQFF.

V usage is TRBV28 and J usage is TRBJ1-1, with D unclear. V was shortened by 5 bases and J by 3 bases, with 10 bases between the two germline ends. This CDR3 is 13 amino acids long. The germline V gene encodes CDR1 MDHEN and CDR2 SYDVKM. In DNA, the CDR3 is TGTGCCAGCAGTATTACGAGGGACACTGAAGCTTTCTTT. Translated, it gives CASSITRDTEAFF.

The chain uses TRBV11-2 and TRBJ2-7; 7 bases fit TRBD1. V was pared by 5 bases and J by 2 bases, with 6 bases of the junction left unmatched. There are 14 residues in the CDR3. CDR1 and CDR2 (germline): SGHAT, FQNNGV. CDR3 loop: CASSPRDSAYEQYF. The CDR3 DNA reads as TGTGCCAGCAGCCCTCGGGACAGCGCCTACGAGCAGTACTTC.

J is TRBJ1-5 and V is TRBV28; no clear D gene. V shed 5 bases and J shed 4 bases, with 15 bases lying between them. This CDR3 comprises 15 residues. Germline values: CDR1 MDHEN, CDR2 SYDVKM. The CDR3 DNA reads TGTGCCAGCAGTCCACCGGGGTTGTTGAATCAGCCCCAGCATTTT. This translates into CASSPPGLLNQPQHF.